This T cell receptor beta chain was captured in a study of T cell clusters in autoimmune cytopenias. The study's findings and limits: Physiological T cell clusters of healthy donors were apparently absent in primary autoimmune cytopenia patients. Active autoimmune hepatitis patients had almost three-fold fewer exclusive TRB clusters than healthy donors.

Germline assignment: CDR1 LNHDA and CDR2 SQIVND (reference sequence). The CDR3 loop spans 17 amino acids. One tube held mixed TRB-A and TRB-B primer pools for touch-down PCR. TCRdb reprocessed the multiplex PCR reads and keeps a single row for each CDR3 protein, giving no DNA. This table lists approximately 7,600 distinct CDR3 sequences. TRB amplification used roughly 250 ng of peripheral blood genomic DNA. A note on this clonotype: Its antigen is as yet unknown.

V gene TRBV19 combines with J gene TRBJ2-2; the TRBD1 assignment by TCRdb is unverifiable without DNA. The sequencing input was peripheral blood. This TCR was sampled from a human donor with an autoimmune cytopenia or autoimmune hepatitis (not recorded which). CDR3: CASKITPGAQNTGELFF. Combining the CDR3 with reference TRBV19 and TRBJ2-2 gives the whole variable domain DGGITQSPKYLFRKEGQNVTLSCEQNLNHDAMYWYRQDPGQGLRLIYYSQIVNDFQKGDIAEGYSVSREKKESFPLTVTSAQKNPTAFYLCASKITPGAQNTGELFFGEGSRLTVL.